This T cell receptor beta chain was captured in a study of blood T cell repertoires in COVID-19. The V and J ends lost 5 bases and 2 bases, in that order; junction bases with no gene match: 7. Per germline, CDR1 SGHTA and CDR2 FQGTGA. The CDR3 totals 15 residues. Sequencing used immunoSEQ multiplex PCR; TCRdb keeps in-frame clones, though not all of them. The table records approximately 250,000 clones, around nine tenths of them present only once. Sequencing was carried out using peripheral blood. The chain employs TRBV7-3 and TRBJ2-3; 7 nucleotides agree with TRBD2. The receptor comes from a man aged 35-49 years with active or convalescent COVID-19. CDR3 sequence (DNA): TGTGCCAGCAGCCGCCGGGGGGACCCCACAGATACGCAGTATTTT. This sequence encodes CASSRRGDPTDTQYF.